This TCR beta chain was observed in a study of shared clonotypes between healthy human individuals. Background on the study: There were three CD4 naive, three CD4 memory, two CD8 naive and one CD8 memory plates per donor.

Clones were sequenced by immunoSEQ multiplex PCR, and TCRdb holds only the in-frame ones, with some missing. In the table there are under 550,000 clones, almost 97% of which are singletons. The table lists this clone with a count of one. Germline V gene lookup returns CDR1 SGHNT and CDR2 YYREEE (reference sequence). The CDR3 contains 13 residues. Trimming shortened V by 4 bases and J by 7 bases, and 11 bases separated the two germline ends. The clonotype originates from a woman in her 30s in good health. The chain has TRBV5-4 and TRBJ2-2; unclear D gene. The sequenced material came from naive CD4+ T cells sorted from blood. Subset given: CD45RA+ positively selected. This chain's CDR3 is CASSHRDVGELFF. The CDR3 nucleotides read TGTGCCAGCAGCCACCGAGATGTCGGGGAGCTGTTTTTT.